This T cell receptor (beta chain) came from a study of shared clonotypes between healthy human individuals. The V end lost 3 bases, the J end lost 5 bases, and 11 bases lay between the germline ends. CDR1 SGHNT and CDR2 YENEEA come from the germline V gene. This CDR3 has 14 amino acids. The assay used deep level. Unsorted PBMC DNA went through sequencing on ten immunoSEQ deep assay plates. Sequenced by immunoSEQ multiplex PCR; TCRdb stores in-frame clones only, minus some. The repertoire holds a few hundred thousand clones, with roughly four fifths as singletons. This clone was recorded many times. The sample comprised PBMCs. The source of this sequence is a woman aged 40 to 49 in good health. Some clones in this sample may be carry-over from other donors' samples. This chain joins TRBV11-3 and TRBJ2-1; tentative D call: TRBD2 (5 bases). The CDR3 protein is CASSFGVWDNEQFF. Written as DNA, the CDR3 is TGTGCCAGCAGCTTCGGGGTTTGGGACAATGAGCAGTTCTTC.